Listed here are 11 T cell receptor beta chains from one sample, sequenced in a study of blood T cell repertoires in COVID-19. The method was immunoSEQ multiplex PCR; TCRdb's version includes in-frame clones alone and lacks a portion of them. Counted here are tens of thousands of clones, approximately 80% occurring once; the ten biggest clones make up more than 15%. The sequenced sample was peripheral blood. The receptor set was obtained from a woman aged 55-70 years with acute or convalescent COVID-19.

A few counts support this clone. The V gene is TRBV11-2, the J gene TRBJ2-1; 7 positions agree with TRBD1. Germline trimming cut 0 bases from V and 4 bases from J; bases unmatched to any gene: 3. The CDR3 length is 15 residues. Per the germline V gene, CDR1 is SGHAT and CDR2 is FQNNGV. Here the CDR3 reads CASSLDEGAYNEQFF. CDR3 nucleotide sequence: TGTGCCAGCAGCTTAGATGAGGGGGCGTACAATGAGCAGTTCTTC.

This chain joins TRBV21-1 and TRBJ1-5; the table assigns TRBD1, which was not confirmed against the DNA. TRBV21-1 is assigned pseudogene status. The CDR3 consists of 19 residues. In DNA form, the CDR3 reads TGTGCCAGCAGCCGATGTGCGGGACAGGGGGCCCTTGGTGGGCAGCCCCAGCATTTT. Protein sequence: CASSRCAGQGALGGQPQHF.

V is TRBV9 and J is TRBJ1-1; 9 bases map to TRBD1. The CDR3 has 14 amino acids. Germline V gene data show CDR1 as SGDLS and CDR2 as YYNGEE. With 4 bases clipped from V and 5 bases from J, the junction kept 6 bases outside the gene matches. The CDR3 DNA is TGTGCCAGCAGCCCTACCGGGACAGGGACTGAAGCTTTCTTT. This encodes CASSPTGTGTEAFF.

The chain uses TRBV7-2 and TRBJ1-2, with 7 bases fitting TRBD1. Germline CDR1 is SGHTA and CDR2 is FQGNSA. J gave up 4 bases and V 1 base, and 9 bases lay outside the gene matches. The CDR3 consists of 16 residues. The CDR3 spells CASSLGVGGAGYGYTF. The CDR3 DNA is TGTGCCAGCAGCTTAGGGGTAGGGGGCGCGGGCTATGGCTACACCTTC.

The CDR3 nucleotides read TGCAGCGTTGATCGGGGTTACTATGGCTACACCTTC. This sequence encodes CSVDRGYYGYTF. The V gene is TRBV29-1, the J gene TRBJ1-2; D gene ambiguous. The V end lost 3 bases, the J end lost 3 bases, and 8 bases lay between the germline ends. Germline V gives CDR1 SQVTM, CDR2 ANQGSEA. The CDR3 spans 12 residues.

Here the CDR3 DNA reads TGCGCCAGCACCCTAGCGGGGGGCCAGGGTCCTGAGACCCAGTACTTC. Its translation: CASTLAGGQGPETQYF. This chain joins TRBV10-2 and TRBJ2-5; 11 bases are a match to TRBD2. From germline, CDR1 is WSHSY and CDR2 SAAADI. J gave up 5 bases and V 7 bases, and 12 bases lay outside the gene matches. This CDR3 is built from 16 residues.

V gene TRBV7-7 combines with J gene TRBJ1-6, with 7 bases fitting TRBD1. CDR1 is SSHAT, CDR2 FNYEAQ, per germline (reference sequence). Trimming cost V 5 bases and J 8 bases; bases outside gene matches: 9. This CDR3 contains 15 residues. In DNA, the CDR3 is TGTGCCAGCAGCGCCGGGACAGCCAAGCATTCACCCCTCCACTTT. It is translated as CASSAGTAKHSPLHF.

This clone has a single count. The rearrangement uses TRBV28 and TRBJ2-5; 7 nucleotides match TRBD2. The CDR3 runs to 14 residues. Germline values: CDR1 MDHEN, CDR2 SYDVKM. V lost 2 bases to trimming and J lost 3 bases; unmatched junction nucleotides: 3. CDR3 protein: CASSLGGREETQYF. The CDR3 coding sequence is TGTGCCAGCAGTTTAGGAGGGAGGGAAGAGACCCAGTACTTC.

The chain joins TRBV5-1 to TRBJ1-2; possibly TRBD1 for D (5 bases). Germline CDR1 reads SGHRS; CDR2 reads YFSETQ. The CDR3 extends over 16 amino acids. V was shortened by 4 bases and J by 1 base, with 17 bases between the two germline ends. The CDR3 reads CASSTRTGDVNYGYTF. Here the CDR3 DNA reads TGCGCCAGCAGCACAAGGACGGGGGACGTTAACTATGGCTACACCTTC.

The chain carries TRBV12-3 or TRBV12-4 and TRBJ1-1; D remains unclear. The CDR3 spans 13 residues. V was cut by 3 bases and J by 1 base, with 6 bases left in between. This chain's CDR3 is CASSLAENTEAFF. In DNA, the CDR3 is TGTGCCAGCAGTTTGGCAGAGAACACTGAAGCTTTCTTT.

The DNA for the CDR3 is TGCGCCAGCAGCCAAGATGAGGACAGGAGGCAGCCCCAGCATTTT. As protein: CASSQDEDRRQPQHF. V is TRBV4-1 and J is TRBJ1-5; 7 nucleotides match TRBD1. CDR1 and CDR2 from the germline V gene are MGHRA and YSYEKL. This CDR3 has 15 amino acids. The ends lost 0 bases at V and 7 bases at J; junction bases unmatched: 6.